The 15 T cell receptor beta chains in this list originate from one sample, sequenced in a study of response to subunit inactivated influenza vaccine. TCRdb re-derived calls from the RT-PCR reads in MiXCR, one entry per CDR3 protein. This table has hundreds of thousands of distinct CDR3 sequences, less than 20% appearing once. The source material was PBMCs from blood, sampled about 12 days after vaccination. Every receptor here comes from a man in his fifties or sixties who received an inactivated influenza vaccine.

V gene TRBV28 combines with J gene TRBJ2-7; perhaps TRBD1 as D (6 bases). Between the trimmed V and J ends, which lost 3 bases and 3 bases, there was a span of 12 bases. This CDR3 region has 14 residues. Germline loops: CDR1 MDHEN, CDR2 SYDVKM. CDR3 protein: CASSFGGRGYEQYF. DNA for the CDR3: TGTGCCAGCAGTTTTGGGGGCAGGGGCTACGAGCAGTACTTC.

This sequence joins TRBV19 and TRBJ2-6; D ambiguous. This CDR3 is built from 15 residues. The germline CDR1 and CDR2 sequences are LNHDA and SQIVND (reference sequence). V was shortened by 8 bases and J by 0 bases, with 11 bases between the two germline ends. CDR3 nucleotides: TGTGCCAGTCTGGGCGGAAGCTCTGGGGCCAACGTCCTGACTTTC. This translates into CASLGGSSGANVLTF.

The V and J genes are TRBV10-3 and TRBJ2-2; no firm D call. The CDR3 is 14 residues long. The V and J ends lost 0 bases and 5 bases respectively, with 7 bases between them. Germline-derived CDR1 and CDR2 are ENHRY and SYGVKD. CDR3 residues: CAISESQQTGELFF. DNA for the CDR3: TGTGCCATCAGTGAGTCTCAACAAACCGGGGAGCTGTTTTTT.

This chain connects TRBV3-1 to TRBJ1-3; tentative D call: TRBD1 (5 bases). CDR3 length equals 16 residues. Germline V gene sequence: CDR1 LGHDT, CDR2 YNNKEL (reference sequence). V was shortened by 3 bases and J by 3 bases, with 15 bases between the two germline ends. The CDR3 coding sequence is TGTGCCAGCAGCCAGTGGCGAGGACAACTTGGAAACACCATATATTTT. Translation: CASSQWRGQLGNTIYF.

The CDR3 spells CASSQDLAAYNEQFF. The DNA of the CDR3 is TGCGCCAGCAGCCAAGATCTGGCAGCCTACAATGAGCAGTTCTTC. V usage is TRBV4-3 and J usage is TRBJ2-1; D remains unclear. CDR3 length equals 15 residues. Germline CDR1 and CDR2: LGHNA and YSLEER. With 0 bases removed from V and 2 bases from J, the gap between germline ends came to 8 bases.

The V and J genes are TRBV20-1 and TRBJ2-3; D is unresolved. Germline V gives CDR1 DFQATT, CDR2 SNEGSKA (reference sequence). The CDR3 length is 13 residues. Trimming pared 7 bases from V and 1 base from J, leaving 12 bases between. The CDR3 DNA follows: TGCAGTGGTGGCTGGGTCGGCACAGATACGCAGTATTTT. The encoded protein is CSGGWVGTDTQYF.

Notes on this clonotype: This may stem from a read error, because a much larger clone lies one nucleotide away. V and J are TRBV11-2 and TRBJ2-2, with D perhaps matching TRBD2 (5 bases). Germline CDR1 SGHAT, CDR2 FQNNGV. The CDR3 runs 13 residues. The CDR3 spells CASSLKRTGELVF. CDR3 nucleotide sequence: TGTGCCAGCAGCTTAAAGAGGACCGGGGAGCTGGTTTTT.

V gene TRBV4-1 combines with J gene TRBJ2-1, with D hard to call. V was trimmed by 1 base and J by 6 bases, leaving 10 bases between them. Germline assignment: CDR1 MGHRA and CDR2 YSYEKL. This CDR3 has 14 residues. CDR3 loop: CASSQGSSSNEQFF. Here the CDR3 DNA reads TGCGCCAGCAGCCAAGGCTCATCGAGCAATGAGCAGTTCTTC.

The chain is built from TRBV20-1 and TRBJ2-2; 8 bases are shared with TRBD2. Germline V gene sequence: CDR1 DFQATT, CDR2 SNEGSKA (reference sequence). The J segment lost 9 bases and the V segment lost 0 bases, leaving 9 bases of the junction unmatched. The CDR3 spans 15 residues. DNA for the CDR3: TGCAGTGCTAGAGATCAAACGGGAGGGCCGCGGGAGCTGTTTTTT. This translates into CSARDQTGGPRELFF.

The rearrangement links TRBV6-2 or TRBV6-3 to TRBJ2-1; D might be TRBD1 (6 bases). Deletions cut 0 bases from V and 5 bases from J, with 11 bases between. From germline, CDR1 is MNHEY and CDR2 SVGEGT. This CDR3 has 15 amino acids. CDR3 nucleotides: TGTGCCAGCAGTTACTCTAGGGGGATCGACAATGAGCAGTTCTTC. Translated: CASSYSRGIDNEQFF.

This sequence joins TRBV5-1 and TRBJ2-3; 12 positions match TRBD2. J gave up 5 bases and V 3 bases, and 7 bases lay outside the gene matches. Germline CDR1 and CDR2: SGHRS and YFSETQ. There are 16 residues in the CDR3. The chain's CDR3 is CASSWRLAGAGDTQYF. Here the CDR3 DNA reads TGCGCCAGCAGCTGGAGACTAGCGGGGGCTGGAGATACGCAGTATTTT.

This clonotype was found a few times. The rearrangement uses TRBV20-1 and TRBJ2-1; 10 bases are a match to TRBD2. Per germline, CDR1 DFQATT and CDR2 SNEGSKA (reference sequence). The CDR3 spans 14 residues. Unmatched junction bases numbered 14, after V lost 5 bases and J lost 13 bases. CDR3 DNA sequence: TGCAGTGCTGTGAGCGGGGGGGCCTTTCGGGCTCAGTTCTTC. Translating gives CSAVSGGAFRAQFF.

The chain uses TRBV10-3 and TRBJ2-1; possible D gene TRBD1, 5 bases. The CDR3 contains 15 residues. Germline assignment: CDR1 ENHRY and CDR2 SYGVKD. V lost 3 bases to trimming and J lost 6 bases, with 15 bases between them. In DNA form, the CDR3 reads TGTGCCATCAGTGACAGGGATGCCCGGCTCAATGAGCAGTTCTTC. Translated: CAISDRDARLNEQFF.

As to this clonotype: One base away lies a much larger clone, so this may be a sequencing read error. This chain joins TRBV15 and TRBJ2-1; D might be TRBD2 (6 bases). The CDR3 totals 14 residues. Germline V gene sequence: CDR1 LNHNV, CDR2 YYDKDF (reference sequence). The CDR3 sequence is CANSRSGSYNEQFF. In DNA, the CDR3 is TGTGCCAACAGCAGGAGCGGGTCTTACAATGAGCAGTTCTTC. The whole variable domain, filled in from reference TRBV15 and TRBJ2-1, reads DAMVIQNPRYQVTQFGKPVTLSCSQTLNHNVMYWYQQKSSQAPKLLFHYYDKDFNNEADTPDNFQSRRPNTSFCFLDIRSPGLGDTAMYLCANSRSGSYNEQFFGPGTRLTVL.

This clonotype was observed at least ten times. The genes are TRBV11-2 and TRBJ2-7, with D unclear. With 5 bases removed from V and 5 bases from J, the gap between germline ends came to 7 bases. Looked up from germline, CDR1 is SGHAT and CDR2 is FQNNGV. This CDR3 comprises 11 residues. The CDR3 DNA is TGTGCCAGCAGCGACTTTGACGAGCAGTACTTC. It encodes CASSDFDEQYF. The variable domain in full, with the rest retrieved from reference TRBV11-2 and TRBJ2-7, is EAGVAQSPRYKIIEKRQSVAFWCNPISGHATLYWYQQILGQGPKLLIQFQNNGVVDDSQLPKDRFSAERLKGVDSTLKIQPAKLEDSAVYLCASSDFDEQYFGPGTRLTVT.